The T cell receptor beta chain under discussion was sequenced for a study of shared clonotypes between healthy human individuals (dated by TCRdb to 2020 to 2022). Some background on the complete study: Two women and three men aged 18 to 49 years were included in the cohort. For each donor, three plates each were used for CD4 naive and CD4 memory, two plates were used for CD8 naive, and one plate was used for CD8 memory. To estimate repertoire size and how much clonotypes are shared between individuals, the study performed deep sequencing of blood TCR repertoires from 4 to 6 healthy adults. Libraries were prepared and TCR repertoires were sequenced by different laboratories using diverse techniques, in order to increase sequencing depth and limit assay-specific biases. Each donor's leukapheresis produced roughly between about 0.9 and 9.5 billion PBMCs.

TCR CDR3 regions were amplified from genomic DNA by multiplex PCR using the deep immunoSEQ assay. Extracted genomic DNA from each cell subset was spread evenly across all wells of several immunoSEQ 96-well plates, with each plate serving as a replicate. Each replicate PCR for sorted subsets received around 210 ng genomic DNA, equal to about 29,000 T cell genomes. Purified libraries were measured with a Qubit 3.0 fluorometer, size-checked on a Bioanalyzer 2100, and measured again with the KAPA Library Quantification kit. Every immunoSEQ 96-well plate was sequenced on a dedicated single-read 150-cycle Illumina NextSeq 550 flow cell. From the authors' description of their analysis: The immunoSEQ output contained only junctional sequences without quality scores, so filtering could not match that applied to full-length reads. Sequences were annotated with PyIR, a Python wrapper for IgBLAST v1.9, and V/J genes and CDR3 were assigned using IMGT germline references. Reads with weak V/J assignments (E-value above 1e-6), missing CDR3, stop codons, out-of-frame junctions, or ambiguous translated residues were removed. A V3J clonotype was defined by an identical inferred V gene, J gene, and CDR3 amino acid sequence. The percentage overlap between two repertoires was calculated by dividing the number of shared unique clonotypes by the size of the smaller repertoire. Three approaches were used to assess repertoire richness: RTK rarefaction, the Chao1 estimator, and Recon v2.1 estimates of unobserved clonotypes. Generation probabilities for all TCRbeta clonotypes obtained by the gDNA method from four donors were computed using OLGA. TCRdb obtained this table from immuneACCESS and retained in-frame rearrangements with V and J assigned. These tables miss some clones; where compared with another copy, unresolved V genes account for less than half of the shortfall, and the remainder is unexplained. V, J and clone size are those of that table, while D and trimming were read from the DNA. For this sample there are over 850,000 clones; approximately 80% appear just once. The ten largest make up about 0.52% of the sample.

The CDR3 goes from the cysteine to the phenylalanine over 19 residues. Kept here is only the CDR3 DNA, which spans 57 bases and is read in frame from base 1. V loses 6 bases, J loses 2 bases, and the germline ends lie 27 bases apart. CDR1 and CDR2 are drawn from the germline V gene: MDHEN, SYDVKM. The donors were healthy, HIV-negative adults who had no recently reported acute infections or vaccinations. Every donor was a Caucasian adult residing in Nashville, Tennessee, USA. CD4+ T cells were enriched by magnetic negative selection; naive cells were then positively selected on CD45RA, and the negative fraction formed the memory subset. Blood was collected by leukapheresis, and PBMCs were isolated by Ficoll-Histopaque density gradient centrifugation and then cryopreserved in liquid nitrogen vapor phase. Analytical flow cytometry was used to check the purity and quantity of every magnetically sorted T cell population. From each sorted fraction, genomic DNA was isolated and quantified by UV absorbance on a Nanodrop 2000c.

The sample holds one count of this clone. Its antigen is not yet known. No quality values exist for individual bases; no much larger clone is one base distant. The study at large found these results: Naive subsets generally had larger estimated clonotype richness than memory subsets did. Because the study included a small number of donors, the genetic and exposure-history diversity represented was limited. Based on pairwise subsampling, the degree of clonotype sharing among donors was expected to be affected by sequencing depth. Rarefaction of sorted-subset datasets indicated incomplete sequencing despite the large sequencing depth. Compared with non-shared clonotypes, the clonotypes found in all four sorted-subset donors had higher generation probabilities. Only blood was sampled, and tissue TCR repertoires likely differ from those in blood. Across four donors, approximately 4.6% of naive CD4, approximately 3.6% of naive CD8, about 2.3% of memory CD4, and over 0.35% of memory CD8 clonotypes were shared.

The receptor was derived from a man younger than 35 in good health. Some clones in this sample may be carry-over from other donors' samples. Sequencing was done on a sample of memory CD4+ T cells from PBMCs. The cell subset or site tag for this specimen amounts to: CD45RA-negative fraction. The chain is made from TRBV28 and TRBJ2-3; the D gene assignment is ambiguous. The CDR3 region reads CASSRARSTSTWATDTQYF. The DNA sequence is given as TGTGCCAGCAGCCGCGCCCGGTCAACCTCAACGTGGGCCACAGATACGCAGTATTTT. The reference TRBV28 and TRBJ2-3 proteins fill in what lies around the CDR3, so the full variable domain reads DVKVTQSSRYLVKRTGEKVFLECVQDMDHENMFWYRQDPGLGLRLIYFSYDVKMKEKGDIPEGYSVSREKKERFSLILESASTNQTSMYLCASSRARSTSTWATDTQYFGPGTRLTVL.